This T cell receptor (beta chain) was captured by sequencing in a study of OX40 agonist ivuxolimab in advanced cancers. Study conclusions and caveats: Several nonresponders also turned out to have low normalized T-cell clonal expansion.

The cohort excluded patients with autoimmune disease history or systemic immunosuppression. Using immunoSEQ multiplex PCR, the repertoire was profiled, and TCRdb retains in-frame clones only, with some absent. This sample has some 71,000 clones; roughly nine tenths occur once, and the top ten carry more than 14%. Worth noting for this clone: Its antigen is undetermined.

The sample in question was CD4+ or CD8+ T cells sorted from blood, obtained in a trial of the OX40 agonist ivuxolimab. The origin of this receptor is an adult with an advanced solid tumor such as melanoma, head and neck, liver or kidney cancer.

CDR3 coding DNA: TGTGCCAGCAGCGTCCGGGACAGGAACACCGGGGAGCTGTTTTTT. Amino acids: CASSVRDRNTGELFF. The rearrangement uses TRBV9 and TRBJ2-2, with 7 bases identical to TRBD1. The CDR3 length is 15 residues. Germline V lookup: CDR1 SGDLS, CDR2 YYNGEE. V shed 2 bases, J shed 1 base, and the junction held 2 bases outside the gene matches. The whole variable domain, filled in from reference TRBV9 and TRBJ2-2, reads DSGVTQTPKHLITATGQRVTLRCSPRSGDLSVYWYQQSLDQGLQFLIQYYNGEERAKGNILERFSAQQFPDLHSELNLSSLELGDSALYFCASSVRDRNTGELFFGEGSRLTVL.